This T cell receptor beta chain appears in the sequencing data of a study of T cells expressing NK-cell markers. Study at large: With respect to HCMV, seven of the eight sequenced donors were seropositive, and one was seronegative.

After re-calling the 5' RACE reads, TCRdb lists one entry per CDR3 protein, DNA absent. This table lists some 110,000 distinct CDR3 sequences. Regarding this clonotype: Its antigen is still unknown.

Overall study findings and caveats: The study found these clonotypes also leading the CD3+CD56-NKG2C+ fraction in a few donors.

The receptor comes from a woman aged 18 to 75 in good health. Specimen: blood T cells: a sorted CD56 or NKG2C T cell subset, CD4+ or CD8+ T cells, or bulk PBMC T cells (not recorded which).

The CDR3 loop is CASSATGGSYEQYF. The chain joins TRBV7-3 to TRBJ2-7; no DNA is available, so the TRBD1 call from TCRdb remains unchecked. CDR3 length equals 14 residues. CDR1 is SGHTA, CDR2 FQGTGA, per germline.